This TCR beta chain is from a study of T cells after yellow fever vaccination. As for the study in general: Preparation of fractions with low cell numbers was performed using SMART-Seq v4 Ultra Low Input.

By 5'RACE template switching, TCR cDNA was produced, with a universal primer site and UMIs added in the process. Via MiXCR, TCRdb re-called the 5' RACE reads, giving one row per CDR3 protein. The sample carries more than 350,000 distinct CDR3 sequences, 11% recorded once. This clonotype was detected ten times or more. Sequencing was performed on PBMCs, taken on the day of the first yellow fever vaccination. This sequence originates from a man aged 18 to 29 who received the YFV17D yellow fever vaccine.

The CDR3 spells CASRRSMGGGGTDTQYF. CDR3 DNA: TGTGCCAGCAGACGATCAATGGGGGGCGGCGGCACAGATACGCAGTATTTT. The chain has TRBV6-1 and TRBJ2-3; the D call may be TRBD1 or TRBD2 (6 bases each). The CDR3 is 17 residues long. Trimming left V 6 bases short and J 1 base short, with 20 bases between. The germline CDR1 and CDR2 sequences are MNHNS and SASEGT.